The 17 T cell receptor beta chains given below trace back to one sample, sequenced in a study of human T cells and chemical hapten exposure. Documented time point: healthy volunteer bleed at 6 weeks. It was from unfractionated whole blood that total RNA was extracted. Each CDR3 protein gets one entry after TCRdb re-called the RACE reads with MiXCR. The sample gives about 80,000 distinct CDR3 sequences, 8.5% to 10% of which show up once; about 1.7% is in the top ten. The sequencing input was whole blood. The receptors were gathered from a female donor in good health. Some clones in this sample may be carry-over from other donors' samples.

This clonotype was found many times. This sequence joins TRBV12-3 or TRBV12-4 and TRBJ2-5; 9 bases are a match to TRBD2. J was trimmed by 8 bases and V by 5 bases; bases with no gene match: 15. The CDR3 length is 16 residues. As DNA, the CDR3 is TGTGCCAGCAGTCTCACACGGACTAGCGAAGGAACAACCCAGTACTTC. It codes for CASSLTRTSEGTTQYF.

In its sample, this clonotype was seen many times. This chain uses TRBV10-3 with TRBJ2-1; a weak D match, TRBD1 (6 bases). V was cut by 2 bases and J by 6 bases, with 14 bases left in between. The CDR3 spans 15 residues. CDR1 is ENHRY and CDR2 is SYGVKD in the germline V gene. CDR3 residues: CAISELTGMGNEQFF. CDR3 nucleotide sequence: TGTGCCATCAGTGAGCTAACAGGGATGGGCAATGAGCAGTTCTTC.

V and J are TRBV29-1 and TRBJ1-4, with TRBD1 identical over 7 bases. Per germline, CDR1 SQVTM and CDR2 ANQGSEA. The CDR3 is 13 residues long. The V and J ends lost 3 bases and 7 bases, in that order; junction bases with no gene match: 5. CDR3 residues: CSVEYRGGEKLFF. CDR3 DNA sequence: TGCAGCGTTGAGTACAGGGGAGGTGAAAAACTGTTTTTT.

This clonotype was recorded at least ten times. The chain uses TRBV7-3 and TRBJ2-3; D is uncertain. This CDR3 is built from 13 residues. Germline V gene sequence: CDR1 SGHTA, CDR2 FQGTGA. Trimming left V 4 bases short and J 3 bases short, with 8 bases between. CDR3 DNA: TGTGCCAGCAGCTCAGCCGGGACAGATACGCAGTATTTT. Its protein is CASSSAGTDTQYF.

The chain recombines TRBV12-3 or TRBV12-4 with TRBJ2-1, with TRBD1 as a possible D gene (5 bases). Trimming took off 4 bases at V and 8 bases at J, with 12 bases between the two ends. The CDR3 has 13 residues. CDR3 DNA sequence: TGTGCCAGCAGTTCGGGCGTAGGGGATGAGCAGTTCTTC. This encodes CASSSGVGDEQFF.

The table lists this clonotype with a few counts. The rearrangement joins TRBV5-1 to TRBJ1-5, with D possibly TRBD1 on 5 matching bases. The CDR3 consists of 15 residues. V lost 0 bases and J 2 bases, leaving 9 bases between the germline ends. In germline, CDR1 is SGHRS, CDR2 YFSETQ. The CDR3 nucleotides are TGCGCCAGCAGCTTGGATGACAGCCGCAATCAGCCCCAGCATTTT. Amino acid sequence: CASSLDDSRNQPQHF.

There are a few counts of this clonotype. The chain is built from TRBV4-2 and TRBJ1-4, with D possibly being TRBD1 (6 bases). V was cut by 3 bases and J by 12 bases, with 23 bases left in between. Germline CDR1 and CDR2: LGHNA and YNFKEQ. The CDR3 contains 16 residues. The CDR3 here is CASSQGNREKRGELFF. Here the CDR3 DNA reads TGTGCCAGCAGCCAGGGTAACAGGGAGAAGCGGGGCGAACTGTTTTTT.

Only a few counts were recorded for this clonotype. The gene calls are TRBV5-1 and TRBJ2-3, with 7 bases fitting TRBD2. V gave up 2 bases and J gave up 2 bases; unmatched junction bases: 2. The CDR3 loop spans 14 amino acids. The V gene's germline CDR1 is SGHRS and CDR2 YFSETQ. The CDR3 is CASSLAGSTDTQYF. CDR3 sequence (DNA): TGCGCCAGCAGCTTAGCGGGATCCACAGATACGCAGTATTTT.

This clonotype was seen only a few times. The CDR3 loop is CASSLTGASSGNTIYF. CDR3 bases: TGTGCCAGCAGCTTGACAGGTGCCAGCTCTGGAAACACCATATATTTT. The chain carries TRBV11-2 and TRBJ1-3; D possibly corresponds to TRBD1 (6 bases). The CDR3 covers 16 residues. V was pared by 3 bases and J by 0 bases, with 12 bases between. CDR1 is SGHAT and CDR2 is FQNNGV in the germline V gene. The entire variable domain, with the rest obtained from reference TRBV11-2 and TRBJ1-3, is as follows: EAGVAQSPRYKIIEKRQSVAFWCNPISGHATLYWYQQILGQGPKLLIQFQNNGVVDDSQLPKDRFSAERLKGVDSTLKIQPAKLEDSAVYLCASSLTGASSGNTIYFGEGSWLTVV.

The sample holds one count of this clonotype. This chain uses TRBV20-1 with TRBJ1-1, with D perhaps TRBD1 (5 bases). V was pared by 5 bases and J by 5 bases, with 15 bases between. Germline V gene lookup returns CDR1 DFQATT and CDR2 SNEGSKA (reference sequence). This CDR3 spans 13 amino acids. The CDR3, as DNA: TGCAGTGCTTCCGGGAAGGGGAGGACTGAAGCTTTCTTT. Translation: CSASGKGRTEAFF.

This chain uses TRBV12-3 or TRBV12-4 with TRBJ1-1; D ambiguous. The CDR3 is 12 residues long. Trimming left V 5 bases short and J 11 bases short, with 15 bases between. CDR3 sequence reads: CASSTSSTGAFF. DNA for the CDR3: TGTGCCAGCAGTACATCCTCCACTGGGGCTTTCTTT.

The gene calls are TRBV5-4 and TRBJ1-6, with TRBD1 as a possible D gene (5 bases). The germline CDR1 and CDR2 sequences are SGHNT and YYREEE (reference sequence). V was clipped by 3 bases and J by 0 bases, with 13 bases between them. This CDR3 contains 17 residues. This chain's CDR3 is CASSYGTPSSYNSPLHF. Written as DNA, the CDR3 is TGTGCCAGCAGCTATGGGACTCCGAGCTCCTATAATTCACCCCTCCACTTT.

This clonotype occurred many times. This sequence joins TRBV7-8 and TRBJ2-7; D remains ambiguous. The CDR3 sequence is 11 residues long. The germline CDR1 and CDR2 sequences are SGHVS and FQNEAQ. V was clipped by 4 bases and J by 7 bases, with 8 bases between them. CDR3 protein: CASSSVSEQYF. The CDR3 region has the DNA TGTGCCAGCAGCTCGGTTTCGGAGCAGTACTTC.

This clonotype came up many times. The chain is built from TRBV9 and TRBJ2-3; D perhaps matches TRBD1 (5 bases). The CDR3 runs 14 residues. CDR1 and CDR2 from the germline V gene are SGDLS and YYNGEE. Trimming left V 0 bases short and J 0 bases short, with 5 bases between. The CDR3 nucleotides are TGTGCCAGCAGCGTAGAGGGGAGCACAGATACGCAGTATTTT. It translates to CASSVEGSTDTQYF. Filled out from reference TRBV9 and TRBJ2-3, the complete variable domain reads DSGVTQTPKHLITATGQRVTLRCSPRSGDLSVYWYQQSLDQGLQFLIQYYNGEERAKGNILERFSAQQFPDLHSELNLSSLELGDSALYFCASSVEGSTDTQYFGPGTRLTVL.

The chain uses TRBV7-9 and TRBJ2-1, with a possible D match to TRBD1 (6 bases). Deletions cut 4 bases from V and 10 bases from J, with 14 bases between. Germline CDR1 and CDR2: SEHNR and FQNEAQ (reference sequence). This CDR3 has 13 residues. The CDR3 region is CASSSQGIAEQFF. The CDR3 region has the DNA TGTGCCAGCAGCTCACAGGGAATTGCGGAGCAGTTCTTC.

This clonotype was recorded many times. The V and J genes are TRBV29-1 and TRBJ2-7, with 12 positions matching TRBD1. CDR1 SQVTM and CDR2 ANQGSEA come from the germline V gene. V lost 7 bases to trimming and J lost 0 bases; unmatched junction nucleotides: 10. The CDR3 loop spans 16 amino acids. This chain's CDR3 is CSAETGTGGFSYEQYF. The CDR3 DNA reads TGCAGCGCCGAGACCGGGACAGGGGGCTTCTCCTACGAGCAGTACTTC.

This rearrangement joins TRBV5-6 to TRBJ2-3; D gene ambiguous. V lost 4 bases and J 2 bases, leaving 8 bases between the germline ends. Germline assignment: CDR1 SGHDT and CDR2 YYEEEE. CDR3 length: 13 amino acids. The CDR3 loop reads CASSRTDTDTQYF. CDR3 DNA: TGTGCCAGCAGCCGGACGGACACAGATACGCAGTATTTT.